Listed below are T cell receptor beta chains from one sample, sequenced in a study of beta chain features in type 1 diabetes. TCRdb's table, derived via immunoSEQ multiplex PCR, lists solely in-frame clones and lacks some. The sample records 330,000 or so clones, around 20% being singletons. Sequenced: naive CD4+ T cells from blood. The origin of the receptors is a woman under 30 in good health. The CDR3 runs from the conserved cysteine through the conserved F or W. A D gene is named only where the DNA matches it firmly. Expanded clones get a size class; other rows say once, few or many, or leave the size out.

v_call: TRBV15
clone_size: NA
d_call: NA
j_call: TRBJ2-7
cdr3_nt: TGTGCCACCAGCAGAGACCAGGGCAGAACCTCCTACGAGCAGTACTTC
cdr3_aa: CATSRDQGRTSYEQYF

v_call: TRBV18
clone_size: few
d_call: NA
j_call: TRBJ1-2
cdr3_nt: TGTGCCAGCTCACCACCGAGCGGGGAAAATGGCTACACCTTC
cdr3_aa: CASSPPSGENGYTF

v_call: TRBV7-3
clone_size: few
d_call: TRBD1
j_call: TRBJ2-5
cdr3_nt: TGTGCCAGCAGCTTACCAGGGGGTGGGGAGACCCAGTACTTC
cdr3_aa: CASSLPGGGETQYF

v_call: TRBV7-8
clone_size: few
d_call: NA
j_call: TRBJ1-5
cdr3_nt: TGTGCCAGCGTCCGCGGCATTAACAATCAGCCCCAGCATTTT
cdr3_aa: CASVRGINNQPQHF

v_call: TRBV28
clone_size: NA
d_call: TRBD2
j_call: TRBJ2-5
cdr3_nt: TGTGCCAGCATTTCGGGAGGGGCTGGGGAGACCCAGTACTTC
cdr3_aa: CASISGGAGETQYF

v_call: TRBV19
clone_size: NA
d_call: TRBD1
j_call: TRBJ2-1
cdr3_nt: TGTGCCAGTAGTCACCTCGGACAGGTGGGCTACAATGAGCAGTTCTTC
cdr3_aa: CASSHLGQVGYNEQFF

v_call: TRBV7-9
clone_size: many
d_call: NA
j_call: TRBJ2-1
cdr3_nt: TGTGCCAGCAGCTTATTGCTAGTCAATGAGCAGTTCTTC
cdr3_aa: CASSLLLVNEQFF

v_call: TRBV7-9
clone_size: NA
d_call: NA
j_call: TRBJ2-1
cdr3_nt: TGTGCCAGCAGCTTGAGGGCTGGACTAAAACATAATGAGCAGTTCTTC
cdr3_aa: CASSLRAGLKHNEQFF

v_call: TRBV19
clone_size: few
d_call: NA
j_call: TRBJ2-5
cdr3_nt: TGTGCCAGTAGTTTTCAGGGTATGGAGACCCAGTACTTC
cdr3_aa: CASSFQGMETQYF

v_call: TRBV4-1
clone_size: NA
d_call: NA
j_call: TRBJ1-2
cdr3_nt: TGCGCCAGCAGCCAAGACGCACCACAAACAGGGCTCAGTGGCTACACCTTC
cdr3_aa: CASSQDAPQTGLSGYTF

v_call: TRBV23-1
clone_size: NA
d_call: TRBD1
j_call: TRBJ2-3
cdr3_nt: TGCGCCGCCCCGGGACAGAGCACAGATACGCAGTATTTT
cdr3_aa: CAAPGQSTDTQYF

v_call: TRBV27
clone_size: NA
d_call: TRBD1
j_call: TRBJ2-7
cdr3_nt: TGTGCCAGCAGGGACAGGGGGACAGTATACGAGCAGTACTTC
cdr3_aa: CASRDRGTVYEQYF

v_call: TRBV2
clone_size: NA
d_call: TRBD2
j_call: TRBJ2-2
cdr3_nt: TGTGCCAGCAGTGCAGCGGGAGTAGTAACCGGGGAGCTGTTTTTT
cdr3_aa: CASSAAGVVTGELFF

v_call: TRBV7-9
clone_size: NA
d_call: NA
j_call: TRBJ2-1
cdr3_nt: TGTGCCAGCAGTTCGACTGTTGAGCAGTTCTTC
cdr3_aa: CASSSTVEQFF

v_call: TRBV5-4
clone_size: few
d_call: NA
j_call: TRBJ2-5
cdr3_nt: TGTGCCAGCAGCCATCCTAGCGCTCAAGAGACCCAGTACTTC
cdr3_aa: CASSHPSAQETQYF

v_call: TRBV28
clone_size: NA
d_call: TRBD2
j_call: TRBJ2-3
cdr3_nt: TGTGCCAGCCGACTAGCGGGAAGGACAGATACGCAGTATTTT
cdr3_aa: CASRLAGRTDTQYF

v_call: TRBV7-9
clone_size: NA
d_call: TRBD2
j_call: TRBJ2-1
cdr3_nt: TGTGCCAGCAGCTTAGGCCAACTAGCGGCTTCCTACAATGAGCAGTTCTTC
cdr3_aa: CASSLGQLAASYNEQFF

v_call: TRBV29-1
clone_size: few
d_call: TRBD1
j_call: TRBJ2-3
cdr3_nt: TGCACCCCCCCCCGGGACAGGGCCACAGATACGCAGTATTTT
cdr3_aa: CTPPRDRATDTQYF

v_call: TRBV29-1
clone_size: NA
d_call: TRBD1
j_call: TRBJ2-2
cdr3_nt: TGCAGCGTTGGACAGGGGCTGGACGGGGAGCTGTTTTTT
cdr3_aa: CSVGQGLDGELFF

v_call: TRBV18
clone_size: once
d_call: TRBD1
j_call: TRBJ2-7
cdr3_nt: TGTGCCAGCTCATCTTTACCGACGGGACAGAACTCCTACGAGCAGTACTTC
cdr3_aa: CASSSLPTGQNSYEQYF

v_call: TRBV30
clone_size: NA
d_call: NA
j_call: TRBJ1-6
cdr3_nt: TGTGCCTGGACCGAACAGGGTAATTCACCCCTCCACTTT
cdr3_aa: CAWTEQGNSPLHF

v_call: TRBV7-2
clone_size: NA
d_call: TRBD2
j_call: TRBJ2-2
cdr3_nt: TGTGCCAGCAGCTTAGGCGGGAGGGCCATCGGGGAGCTGTTTTTT
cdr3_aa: CASSLGGRAIGELFF

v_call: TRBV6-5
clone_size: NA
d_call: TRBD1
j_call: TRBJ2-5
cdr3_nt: TGTGCCAGCAGTTACGACAGGGGGCGAGAGACCCAGTACTTC
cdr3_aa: CASSYDRGRETQYF

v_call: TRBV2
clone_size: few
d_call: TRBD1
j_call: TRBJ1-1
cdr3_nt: TGTGCCAGCAGCCCGGGACAGGAGGGAAACACTGAAGCTTTCTTT
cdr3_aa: CASSPGQEGNTEAFF

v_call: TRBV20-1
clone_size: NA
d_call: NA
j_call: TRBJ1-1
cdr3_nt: TGCAGTGCTAGTCGGGGGACTGAAGCTTTCTTT
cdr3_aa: CSASRGTEAFF